The clone carrying this T cell receptor (beta chain) was picked up one time. V shed 5 bases and J 0 bases; nucleotides not matched to a gene: 12. Germline CDR1 reads MDHEN; CDR2 reads SYDVKM. CDR3 length equals 17 residues. These data belong to a study of T cell changes during pregnancy in multiple sclerosis. Assay: immunoSEQ multiplex PCR; the TCRdb copy retains only in-frame clones and omits some. Here the sample spans 55,000 to 70,000 clones, 92% being singletons. Source: peripheral blood, taken in the second trimester of pregnancy. The genes are TRBV28 and TRBJ2-7; 8 bases match TRBD1. This clonotype was sampled from a female donor in good health, enrolled as a control in a pregnancy study. In DNA form, the CDR3 reads TGTGCCAGCAGTCCCCTCGGGACAGGCGCGATCTCCTACGAGCAGTACTTC. This encodes CASSPLGTGAISYEQYF.